One T cell receptor beta chain is described in this entry. Each CDR3 protein is one row after TCRdb ran MiXCR on the 5' RACE reads. The sample comprises under 800,000 distinct CDR3 sequences, about 20% of which are singletons, and 4.3% rests with the top ten. Germline assignment: CDR1 MNHNS and CDR2 SASEGT. This CDR3 contains 14 residues. V was trimmed by 9 bases and J by 3 bases, leaving 12 bases between them. This sample is part of a study of identical twins. A further study also used this sample, focusing on T cells expressing NK-cell markers. According to that study: One of eight sequenced donors was HCMV-seronegative; the other seven were seropositive.

What was sequenced was PBMCs. This chain links TRBV6-1 with TRBJ2-6, with D perhaps matching TRBD2 (6 bases). The clonotype comes from a woman aged 18-35 years in good health. CDR3 sequence reads: CASGRTYGANVLTF. The DNA of the CDR3 is TGTGCCAGTGGGAGGACATATGGGGCCAACGTCCTGACTTTC.